The T cell receptor beta chain under discussion was sequenced for a study of Ad26.COV2.S vaccination and SARS-CoV-2 variants. Across the whole study: Donor was one of the participants in the Ad26.COV2.S arm of the COV1001 trial. Study-wide results and caveats: Using TCR breadth and depth analyses may have led to underestimated total T cell responses.

Method: immunoSEQ multiplex PCR; TCRdb's copy keeps in-frame clones and lacks some. The sample records more than 300,000 clones, about 82% being singletons. As to treatment: around 19 received Ad26.COV2.S at low or high dose, single or two shots; 5 received placebo; per-sample allocation not given. Sampling was performed 63 days after the first vaccine or placebo injection. Vaccine was an Ad26 vector expressing Wuhan-strain SARS-CoV-2 spike. V lost 7 bases and J 5 bases, leaving 20 bases between the germline ends. Germline values: CDR1 LNHDA, CDR2 SQIVND (reference sequence). The CDR3 runs 15 residues. This clone was observed many times. The antigen remains unidentified.

Specimen: peripheral blood, collected in a trial of Ad26.COV2.S vaccine versus placebo. The receptor comes from a person between 18 and 65 years old who received the Ad26.COV2.S COVID-19 vaccine or a placebo. The chain is built from TRBV19 and TRBJ1-1, with D tentatively TRBD1 (5 bases). CDR3 region: CASTAALGAGTEAFF. The DNA for the CDR3 is TGTGCCAGTACTGCGGCGCTAGGGGCGGGAACTGAAGCTTTCTTT. Looking up the rest from reference TRBV19 and TRBJ1-1 gives the full variable domain: DGGITQSPKYLFRKEGQNVTLSCEQNLNHDAMYWYRQDPGQGLRLIYYSQIVNDFQKGDIAEGYSVSREKKESFPLTVTSAQKNPTAFYLCASTAALGAGTEAFFGQGTRLTVV.